The clone carrying this T cell receptor beta chain was recorded only once. The germline gives CDR1 LGHNA, CDR2 YNFKEQ. V was trimmed by 5 bases and J by 8 bases, leaving 18 bases between them. The CDR3 covers 15 residues. The sample is drawn from a study of cytomegalovirus exposure and HLA in healthy donors. The primer mix had 60 Vbeta and 13 Jbeta primers. The assay was immunoSEQ multiplex PCR, and TCRdb's table has in-frame clones only and misses some. The sample has fewer than 110,000 clones, around three quarters seen once; the top ten hold 4.2%. The rearrangement uses TRBV4-2 and TRBJ1-4; no firm D call. The sequencing sample was made of PBMCs. The sequence was collected from a male donor in good health and CMV-seronegative. CDR3 residues: CASSNGPRPPEKLFF. In DNA, the CDR3 is TGTGCCAGCAGCAATGGCCCCCGCCCTCCCGAAAAACTGTTTTTT.